The text below deals with one TCR beta chain. It has no known antigen specificity. Per-base qualities were not stored, and no clone one base away is much larger. The CDR3 goes from the cysteine to the phenylalanine over 15 residues. CDR3 DNA is the only sequence kept; it has 45 bases, read in frame from the first base. V and J are trimmed by 3 bases and 0 bases, and the gene matches miss 2 bases of the junction. The germline V gene (reference sequence) supplies CDR1 LNHDA and CDR2 SQIVND. This entry belongs to a study of OX40 agonist ivuxolimab in advanced cancers. Broadly, across the study: Ivuxolimab was an agonistic, fully human IgG2 monoclonal antibody directed against OX40 (CD134), a costimulatory receptor. Intravenous ivuxolimab was administered to patients every 2 weeks at six dose levels: 0.01, 0.1, 0.3, 1.5, 3 and 10 mg/kg. Among the roughly 54 dose-escalation patients, about 20 had hepatocellular carcinoma, some 15 melanoma, 9 renal cell carcinoma and 9 head and neck cancer. A male proportion of nearly 85% and a mean age of approximately 61 years, ranging from 23 to 79, were recorded for the dose-escalation cohort. Prior anti-PD-1, anti-PD-L1 or anti-CTLA-4 therapy was permitted, and 40% of dose-escalation patients had received checkpoint inhibitors. Partial responses occurred in three dose-escalation patients: two with cutaneous melanoma and one with hepatocellular carcinoma. The point of sequencing TCRbeta in the periphery was to test whether ivuxolimab changed TCR sequence diversity and drove clonal T-cell expansion. The paper covers the monotherapy dose-escalation part of the phase I ivuxolimab trial, which included N of about 51 patients. Study-level results and caveats: Low levels of normalized T-cell clonal expansion were also shown by some nonresponding patients. After ivuxolimab, expanded clones were on average more numerous among CD8+ T cells than among CD4+ T cells. In partial responders in the 0.1-3.0 mg/kg groups, normalized peripheral clonal expansion was found to be among the lowest, especially among CD8+ T cells. Which antigens the clonally expanded peripheral T cells were specific for was not determined. At doses from 0.1 to 3.0 mg/kg, clonal expansion was seen in both CD4+ and CD8+ blood T cells between baseline and week 6.

Genomic DNA was isolated from the sorted cells so that the TCRbeta CDR3 region could be sequenced. TCRbeta CDR3 regions were sequenced using the immunoSEQ Assay. TCRdb took this table from immuneACCESS and kept in-frame rearrangements with V and J called. Such tables lack part of the clones; where checked against another copy, unresolved V genes explain under half of the gap, and the rest is unexplained. The sample table contains about 70,000 clones; only one count was recorded for roughly nine tenths of them. 0.8% to 1.2% of the sample comes from the top ten. Patients with a history of autoimmune disease or receiving systemic immunosuppression were excluded from the trial. In every dose cohort, peripheral blood was drawn for TCR sequencing at baseline, cycle 4 day 1, and cycle 7 day 1. Samples were obtained from an open-label, multicenter, first-in-human phase I dose-escalation trial of ivuxolimab. The trial enrolled adults with locally advanced or metastatic head and neck squamous cell, hepatocellular, melanoma or renal cell carcinoma. Before TCR sequencing, CD4+ T cells and CD8+ T cells from peripheral blood were sorted into separate populations.

Sequencing used CD4+ or CD8+ T cells sorted from blood, obtained in a trial of the OX40 agonist ivuxolimab. The chain is made from TRBV19 and TRBJ1-3; TRBD1 agrees with 7 junctional bases. The sequence was collected from an adult with an advanced solid tumor such as melanoma, head and neck, liver or kidney cancer. CDR3 protein: CASSIDRASGNTIYF. The DNA sequence reads TGTGCCAGTAGTATCGACAGGGCCTCTGGAAACACCATATATTTT.